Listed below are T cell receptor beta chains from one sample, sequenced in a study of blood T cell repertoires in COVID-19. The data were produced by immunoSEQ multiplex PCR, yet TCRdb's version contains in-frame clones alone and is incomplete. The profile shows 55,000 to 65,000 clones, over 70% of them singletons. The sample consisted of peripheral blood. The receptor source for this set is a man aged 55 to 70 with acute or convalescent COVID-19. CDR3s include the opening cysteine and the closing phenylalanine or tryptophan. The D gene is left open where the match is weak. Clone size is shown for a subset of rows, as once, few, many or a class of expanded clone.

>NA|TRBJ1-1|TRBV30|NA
CAWSAQGSTEAFF
TGTGCCTGGAGTGCGCAGGGGAGCACTGAAGCTTTCTTT
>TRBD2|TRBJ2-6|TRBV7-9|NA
CASSSRPGGRPPGANVLTF
TGTGCCAGCAGCTCCCGCCCGGGGGGGCGCCCCCCTGGGGCCAACGTCCTGACTTTC
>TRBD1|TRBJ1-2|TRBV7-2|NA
CASSFYTGGHGYTF
TGTGCCAGCAGCTTTTATACAGGGGGCCATGGCTACACCTTC
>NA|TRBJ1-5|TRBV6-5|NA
CASSYTRHSNQPQHF
TGTGCCAGCAGTTACACAAGACACAGCAATCAGCCCCAGCATTTT
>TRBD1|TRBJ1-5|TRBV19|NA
CASSILGQGSPGPQHF
TGTGCCAGTAGTATCCTCGGACAGGGGTCCCCAGGGCCCCAGCATTTT
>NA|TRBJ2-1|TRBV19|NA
CASSQTGNSYNEQFF
TGTGCCAGTAGTCAAACAGGCAACTCCTACAATGAGCAGTTCTTC
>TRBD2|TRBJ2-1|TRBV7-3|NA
CASSSSGGTFYNEQFF
TGTGCCAGCAGCTCTAGCGGGGGGACCTTTTACAATGAGCAGTTCTTC
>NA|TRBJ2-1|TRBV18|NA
CASSQAMDNEQFF
TGTGCCAGCTCACAAGCTATGGACAATGAGCAGTTCTTC
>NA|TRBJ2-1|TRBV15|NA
CATSRDRLGGEGYFF
TGTGCCACCAGCAGAGACCGCCTGGGGGGTGAAGGGTACTTCTTC
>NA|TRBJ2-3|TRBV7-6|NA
CASSLVGGASTDTQYF
TGTGCCAGCAGCTTAGTAGGGGGGGCAAGCACAGATACGCAGTATTTT
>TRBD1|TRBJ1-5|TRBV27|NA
CASRKGSGQGANQPQHF
TGTGCCAGCAGGAAGGGATCGGGGCAGGGGGCAAATCAGCCCCAGCATTTT
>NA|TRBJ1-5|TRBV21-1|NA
CASSKGAGGQMMNNQPQHF
TGTGCCAGCAGCAAAGGGGCAGGGGGCCAAATGATGAACAATCAGCCCCAGCATTTT
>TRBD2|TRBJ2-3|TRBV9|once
CASSRSGVEADTQYF
TGTGCCAGCAGTCGAAGCGGGGTGGAGGCAGATACGCAGTATTTT
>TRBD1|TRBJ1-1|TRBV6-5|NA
CASSYSYRGDTEAFF
TGTGCCAGCAGTTACTCGTACAGGGGGGACACTGAAGCTTTCTTT
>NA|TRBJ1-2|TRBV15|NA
CATSRDLWGTVNYGYTF
TGTGCCACCAGCAGAGATCTTTGGGGCACCGTTAACTATGGCTACACCTTC
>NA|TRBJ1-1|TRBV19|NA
CASSWQGAEAFF
TGTGCCAGTAGTTGGCAGGGCGCTGAAGCTTTCTTT
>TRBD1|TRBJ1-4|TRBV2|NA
CASSVTGVADEKLFF
TGTGCCAGCAGTGTAACAGGGGTTGCGGATGAAAAACTGTTTTTT
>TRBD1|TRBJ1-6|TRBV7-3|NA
CASSLTSAGGNSPLHF
TGTGCCAGCAGCTTAACGTCAGCAGGGGGTAATTCACCCCTCCACTTT